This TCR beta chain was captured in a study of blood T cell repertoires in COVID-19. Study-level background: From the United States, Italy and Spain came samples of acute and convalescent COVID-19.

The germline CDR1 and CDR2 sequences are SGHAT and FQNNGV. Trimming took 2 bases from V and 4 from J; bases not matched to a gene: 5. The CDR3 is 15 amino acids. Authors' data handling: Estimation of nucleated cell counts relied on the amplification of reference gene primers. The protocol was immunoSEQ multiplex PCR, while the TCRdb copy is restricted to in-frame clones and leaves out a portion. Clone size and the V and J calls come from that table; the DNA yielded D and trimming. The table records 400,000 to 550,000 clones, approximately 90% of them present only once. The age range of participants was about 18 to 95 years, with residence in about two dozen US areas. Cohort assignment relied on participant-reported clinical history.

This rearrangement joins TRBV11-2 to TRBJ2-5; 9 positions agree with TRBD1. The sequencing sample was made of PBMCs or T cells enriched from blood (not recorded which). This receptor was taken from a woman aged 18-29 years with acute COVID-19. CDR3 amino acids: CASSLRDRDRETQYF. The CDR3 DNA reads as TGTGCCAGCAGCTTAAGGGACAGGGATCGAGAGACCCAGTACTTC.